This T cell receptor (beta chain) comes out of a study of blood T cells in healthy people across ages. The study, taken as a whole, reports: In long-lived donors, naive CD4+ cell counts and diversity exceeded those of aged donors. The study lacked donor CMV status, which possibly confounded expanded clonotype changes. Researchers said unsorted PBMCs prevented a conclusive naive versus antigen-experienced comparison.

Trimming took off 4 bases at V and 2 bases at J, with 9 bases between the two ends. Looked up from germline, CDR1 is SQVTM and CDR2 is ANQGSEA. The length of the CDR3 is 12 residues. Combining a sample-barcoded 5' primer with a J-beta primer mix, a second PCR ran for roughly 7 to 11 cycles. Each of the cDNA molecules was tagged by a template-switch adaptor with 12 random nucleotides. One entry per CDR3 protein, called by TCRdb with MiXCR from the 5' RACE reads. The sample has about 640,000 distinct CDR3 sequences, roughly 50% seen once. With regard to this clonotype: Antigen specificity is unknown.

This chain connects TRBV29-1 to TRBJ2-7; D is unresolved. The material sequenced was blood. The sequence derives from a man aged 60 to 69 in good health. The CDR3 DNA follows: TGCAGCGTTGTGGTCCTCACCTACGAGCAGTACTTC. The encoded protein is CSVVVLTYEQYF.